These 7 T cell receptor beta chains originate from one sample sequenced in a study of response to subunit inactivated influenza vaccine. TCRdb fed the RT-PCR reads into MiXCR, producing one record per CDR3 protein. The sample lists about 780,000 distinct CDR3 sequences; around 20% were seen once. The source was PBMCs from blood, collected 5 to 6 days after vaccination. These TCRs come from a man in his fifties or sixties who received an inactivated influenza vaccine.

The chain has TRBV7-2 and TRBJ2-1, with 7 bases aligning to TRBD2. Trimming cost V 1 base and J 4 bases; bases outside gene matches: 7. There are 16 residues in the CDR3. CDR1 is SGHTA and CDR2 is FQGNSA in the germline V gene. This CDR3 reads CASSLVGGRGYNEQFF. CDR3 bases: TGTGCCAGCAGCTTAGTCGGCGGGAGAGGGTACAATGAGCAGTTCTTC.

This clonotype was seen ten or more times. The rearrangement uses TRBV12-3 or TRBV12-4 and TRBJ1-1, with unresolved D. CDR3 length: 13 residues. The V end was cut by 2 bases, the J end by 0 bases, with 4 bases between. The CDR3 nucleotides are TGTGCCAGCAGTTTAAGGGTGAACACTGAAGCTTTCTTT. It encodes CASSLRVNTEAFF.

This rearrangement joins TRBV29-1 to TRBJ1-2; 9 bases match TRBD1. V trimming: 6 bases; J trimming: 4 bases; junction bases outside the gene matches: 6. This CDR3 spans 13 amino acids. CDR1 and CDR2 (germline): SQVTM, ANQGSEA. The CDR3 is CSVKDRGGYGYTF. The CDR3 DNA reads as TGCAGCGTCAAGGACAGGGGTGGCTATGGCTACACCTTC. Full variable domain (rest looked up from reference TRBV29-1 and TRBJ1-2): SAVISQKPSRDICQRGTSLTIQCQVDSQVTMMFWYRQQPGQSLTLIATANQGSEATYESGFVIDKFPISRPNLTFSTLTVSNMSPEDSSIYLCSVKDRGGYGYTFGSGTRLTVV.

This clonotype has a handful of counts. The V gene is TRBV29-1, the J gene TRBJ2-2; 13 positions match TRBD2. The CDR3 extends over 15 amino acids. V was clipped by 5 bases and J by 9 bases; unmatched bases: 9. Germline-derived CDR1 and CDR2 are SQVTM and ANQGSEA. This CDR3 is CSVSGLAGMGRELFF. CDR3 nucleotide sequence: TGCAGCGTTTCGGGACTAGCGGGAATGGGCCGGGAGCTGTTTTTT.

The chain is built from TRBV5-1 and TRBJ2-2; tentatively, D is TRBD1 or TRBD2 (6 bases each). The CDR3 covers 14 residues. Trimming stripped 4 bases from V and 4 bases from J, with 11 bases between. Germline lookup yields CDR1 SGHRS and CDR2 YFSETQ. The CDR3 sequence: CASSRRGVTGELFF. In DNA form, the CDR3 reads TGCGCCAGCAGCAGGAGGGGGGTCACCGGGGAGCTGTTTTTT.

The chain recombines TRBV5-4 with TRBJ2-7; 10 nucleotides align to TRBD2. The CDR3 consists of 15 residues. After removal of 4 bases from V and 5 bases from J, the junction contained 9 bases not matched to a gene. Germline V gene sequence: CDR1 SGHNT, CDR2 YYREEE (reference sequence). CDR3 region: CASSPSSGSFHEQYF. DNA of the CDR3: TGTGCCAGCAGCCCCTCTAGCGGGAGTTTCCACGAGCAGTACTTC.

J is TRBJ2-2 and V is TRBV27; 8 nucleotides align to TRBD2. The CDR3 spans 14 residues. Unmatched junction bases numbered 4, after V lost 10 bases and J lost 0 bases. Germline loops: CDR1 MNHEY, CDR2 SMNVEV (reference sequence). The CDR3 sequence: CATGAGANTGELFF. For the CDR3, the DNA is TGTGCCACCGGAGCGGGGGCGAACACCGGGGAGCTGTTTTTT.